The clone carrying this TCR beta chain came up many times. Its target is unknown. The source material, 20-30 mg of unsorted bulk tissue, was used to co-extract RNA and DNA. These data are taken from a study of tumor-infiltrating lymphocytes in primary liver carcinoma. Study-wide results and limits: Tumor-adjacent and tumor-blood pairs overlapped less than tumor region pairs did.

Germline CDR1 and CDR2: SGHNT and YENEEA. The length of the CDR3 is 16 residues. J gave up 6 bases and V 4 bases, and 6 bases lay outside the gene matches. With 500 ng total RNA as template and a constant-region primer, TCR beta cDNA was made. Three nested multiplex PCR rounds of slightly modified ARM-PCR generated TCR beta libraries. A C-beta reverse primer was combined with TRBV1-TRBV30 forward primers in the first two PCR rounds, and each round had roughly 9 cycles. TCRdb analysed the multiplex PCR reads with MiXCR anew, one entry per CDR3 protein. This sample carries approximately 73,000 distinct CDR3 sequences, 71% of them seen once, and the ten largest clones take roughly an eighth.

The V gene is TRBV11-3, the J gene TRBJ2-2; 12 bases line up with TRBD2. The sequencing input was liver tumor tissue from sampling region 4. Subset given: tumor region T4, right-lateral pole. The sequence came from an older woman with primary liver carcinoma and hepatitis B virus infection. This CDR3 is CASSSSSGRAAGELFF. The CDR3 DNA is TGTGCCAGCAGCTCGTCTAGCGGGAGGGCGGCCGGGGAGCTGTTTTTT.